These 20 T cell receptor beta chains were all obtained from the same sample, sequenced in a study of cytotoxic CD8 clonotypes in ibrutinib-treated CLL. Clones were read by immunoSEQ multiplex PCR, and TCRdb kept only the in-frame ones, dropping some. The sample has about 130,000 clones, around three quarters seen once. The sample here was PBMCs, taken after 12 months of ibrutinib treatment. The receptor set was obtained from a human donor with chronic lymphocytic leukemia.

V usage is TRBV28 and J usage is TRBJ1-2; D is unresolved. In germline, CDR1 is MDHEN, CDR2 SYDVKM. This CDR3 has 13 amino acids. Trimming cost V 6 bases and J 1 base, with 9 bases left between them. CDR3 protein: CASRPGRNYGYTF. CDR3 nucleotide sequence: TGTGCCAGCAGACCCGGGCGTAACTATGGCTACACCTTC.

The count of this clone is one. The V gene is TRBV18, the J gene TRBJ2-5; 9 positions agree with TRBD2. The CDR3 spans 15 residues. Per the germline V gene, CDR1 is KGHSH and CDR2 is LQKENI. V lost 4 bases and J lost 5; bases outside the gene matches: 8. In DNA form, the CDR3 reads TGTGCCAGCTCACAAATAGCGGGAGCAGGGGAGACCCAGTACTTC. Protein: CASSQIAGAGETQYF. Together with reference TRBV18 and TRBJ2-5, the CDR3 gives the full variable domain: NAGVMQNPRHLVRRRGQEARLRCSPMKGHSHVYWYRQLPEEGLKFMVYLQKENIIDESGMPKERFSAEFPKEGPSILRIQQVVRGDSAAYFCASSQIAGAGETQYFGPGTRLLVL.

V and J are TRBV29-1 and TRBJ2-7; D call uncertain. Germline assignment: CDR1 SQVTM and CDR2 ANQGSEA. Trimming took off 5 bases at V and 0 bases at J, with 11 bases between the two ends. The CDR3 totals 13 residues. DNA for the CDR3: TGCAGCGTTTTTCCAGCGAGCTCCTACGAGCAGTACTTC. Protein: CSVFPASSYEQYF.

The chain's CDR3 is CASSELNQPQHF. CDR3 DNA: TGTGCCAGCAGCGAACTAAATCAGCCCCAGCATTTT. The chain carries TRBV6-6 and TRBJ1-5; D not resolved. The germline gives CDR1 MNHNY, CDR2 SVGAGI (reference sequence). The V and J ends lost 6 bases and 4 bases respectively, with 7 bases between them. The CDR3 is made up of 12 amino acids.

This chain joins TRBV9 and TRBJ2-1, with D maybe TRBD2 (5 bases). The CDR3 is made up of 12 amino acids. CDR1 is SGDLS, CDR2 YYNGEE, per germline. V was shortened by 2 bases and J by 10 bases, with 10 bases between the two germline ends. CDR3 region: CASSVREGEQFF. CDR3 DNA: TGTGCCAGCAGCGTCCGGGAAGGAGAGCAGTTCTTC.

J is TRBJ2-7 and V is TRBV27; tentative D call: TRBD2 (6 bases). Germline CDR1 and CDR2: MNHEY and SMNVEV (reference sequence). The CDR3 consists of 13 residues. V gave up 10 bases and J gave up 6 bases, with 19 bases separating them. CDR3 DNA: TGTGCCACCCGGGAGCATACTAGCCCCGAGCAGTACTTC. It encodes CATREHTSPEQYF.

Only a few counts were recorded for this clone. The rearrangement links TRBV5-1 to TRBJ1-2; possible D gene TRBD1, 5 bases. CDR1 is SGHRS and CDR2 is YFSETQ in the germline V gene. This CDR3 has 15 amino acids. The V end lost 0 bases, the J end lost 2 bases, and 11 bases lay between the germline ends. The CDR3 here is CASSLDQGANYGYTF. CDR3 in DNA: TGCGCCAGCAGCTTGGATCAGGGAGCCAACTATGGCTACACCTTC.

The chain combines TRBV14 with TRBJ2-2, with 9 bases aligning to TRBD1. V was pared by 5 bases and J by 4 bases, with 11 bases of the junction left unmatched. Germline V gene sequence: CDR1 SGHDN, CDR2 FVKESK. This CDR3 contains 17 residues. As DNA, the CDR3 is TGTGCCAGCAGCACCCCCGGGACAGGGCAAGTCACCGGGGAGCTGTTTTTT. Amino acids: CASSTPGTGQVTGELFF.

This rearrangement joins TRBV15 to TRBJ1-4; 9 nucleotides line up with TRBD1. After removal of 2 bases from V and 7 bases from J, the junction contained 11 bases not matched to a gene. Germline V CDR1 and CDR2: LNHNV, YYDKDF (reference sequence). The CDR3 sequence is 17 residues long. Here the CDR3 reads CATSRIRSGQGFEKLFF. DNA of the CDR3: TGTGCCACCAGCAGAATTCGGTCGGGACAGGGATTTGAAAAACTGTTTTTT.

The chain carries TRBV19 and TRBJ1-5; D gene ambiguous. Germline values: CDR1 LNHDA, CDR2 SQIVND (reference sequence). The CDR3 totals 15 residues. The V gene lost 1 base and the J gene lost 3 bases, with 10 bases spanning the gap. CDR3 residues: CASSIVRQPNQPQHF. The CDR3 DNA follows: TGTGCCAGTAGTATAGTTCGGCAGCCCAATCAGCCCCAGCATTTT. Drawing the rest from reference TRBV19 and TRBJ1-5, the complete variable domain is DGGITQSPKYLFRKEGQNVTLSCEQNLNHDAMYWYRQDPGQGLRLIYYSQIVNDFQKGDIAEGYSVSREKKESFPLTVTSAQKNPTAFYLCASSIVRQPNQPQHFGDGTRLSIL.

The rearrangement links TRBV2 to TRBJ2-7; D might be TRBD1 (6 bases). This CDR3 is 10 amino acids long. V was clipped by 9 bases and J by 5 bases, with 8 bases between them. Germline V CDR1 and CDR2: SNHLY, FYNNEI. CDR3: CASHRDEQYF. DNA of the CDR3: TGTGCCAGTCACAGGGACGAGCAGTACTTC. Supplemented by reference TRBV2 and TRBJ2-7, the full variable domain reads EPEVTQTPSHQVTQMGQEVILRCVPISNHLYFYWYRQILGQKVEFLVSFYNNEISEKSEIFDDQFSVERPDGSNFTLKIRSTKLEDSAMYFCASHRDEQYFGPGTRLTVT.

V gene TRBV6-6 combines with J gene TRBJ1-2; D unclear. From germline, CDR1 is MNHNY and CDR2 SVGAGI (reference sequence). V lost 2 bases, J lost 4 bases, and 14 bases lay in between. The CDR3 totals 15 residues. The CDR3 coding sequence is TGTGCCAGCAGTTACGGCTCAGGACCCTTCTATGGCTACACCTTC. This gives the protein CASSYGSGPFYGYTF.

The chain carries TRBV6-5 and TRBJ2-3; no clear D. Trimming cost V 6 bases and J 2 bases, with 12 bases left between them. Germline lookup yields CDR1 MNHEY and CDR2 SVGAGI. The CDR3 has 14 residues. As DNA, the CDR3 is TGTGCCAGCAGCTTTCTAGTCCCCACAGATACGCAGTATTTT. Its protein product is CASSFLVPTDTQYF.

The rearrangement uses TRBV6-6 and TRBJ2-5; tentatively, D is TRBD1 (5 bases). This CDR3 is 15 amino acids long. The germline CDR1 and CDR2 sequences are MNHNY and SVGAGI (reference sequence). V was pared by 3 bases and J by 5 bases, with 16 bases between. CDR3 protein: CASSYGAGQGETQYF. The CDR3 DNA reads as TGTGCCAGCAGTTATGGGGCAGGGCAGGGCGAGACCCAGTACTTC.

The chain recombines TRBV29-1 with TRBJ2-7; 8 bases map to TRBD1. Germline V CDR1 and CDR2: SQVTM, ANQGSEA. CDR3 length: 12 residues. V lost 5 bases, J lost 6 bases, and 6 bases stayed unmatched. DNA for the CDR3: TGCAGCGTTACACGGGACAGGCTCGAGCAGTACTTC. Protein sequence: CSVTRDRLEQYF.

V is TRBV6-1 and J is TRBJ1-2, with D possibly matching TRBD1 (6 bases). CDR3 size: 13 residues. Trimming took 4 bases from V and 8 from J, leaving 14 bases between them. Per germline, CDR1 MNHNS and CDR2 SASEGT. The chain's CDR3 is CASSGIRGGGYTF. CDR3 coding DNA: TGTGCCAGCAGTGGGATCAGGGGTGGGGGCTACACCTTC.

CDR3 in amino acids: CASSERAELNTDTQYF. The CDR3, as DNA: TGTGCCAGCAGTGAACGAGCAGAGCTAAACACAGATACGCAGTATTTT. The chain joins TRBV6-4 to TRBJ2-3; D is undetermined. From germline, CDR1 is MRHNA and CDR2 SNTAGT. The CDR3 has 16 residues. Trimming removed 3 bases from V and 2 bases from J, with 15 bases in between.

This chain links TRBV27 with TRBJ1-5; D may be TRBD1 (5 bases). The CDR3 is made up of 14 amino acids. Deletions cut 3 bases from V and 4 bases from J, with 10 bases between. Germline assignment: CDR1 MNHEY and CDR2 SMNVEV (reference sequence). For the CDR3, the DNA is TGTGCCAGCAGTTTTTATCGGGGGAATCAGCCCCAGCATTTT. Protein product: CASSFYRGNQPQHF.

CDR3 sequence: CASSRVISGANVLTF. CDR3 nucleotide sequence: TGTGCCAGCAGCCGAGTTATCTCTGGGGCCAACGTCCTGACTTTC. J is TRBJ2-6 and V is TRBV5-6; D gene ambiguous. This CDR3 has 15 amino acids. The V and J ends lost 4 bases and 0 bases respectively, with 8 bases between them. The V gene's germline CDR1 is SGHDT and CDR2 YYEEEE.

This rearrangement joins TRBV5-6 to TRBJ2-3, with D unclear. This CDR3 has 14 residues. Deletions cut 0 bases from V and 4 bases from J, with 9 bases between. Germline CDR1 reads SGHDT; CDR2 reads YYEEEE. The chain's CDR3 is CASSLVSSSDTQYF. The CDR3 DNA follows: TGTGCCAGCAGCTTGGTATCATCATCAGATACGCAGTATTTT. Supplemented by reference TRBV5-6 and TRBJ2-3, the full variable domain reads DAGVTQSPTHLIKTRGQQVTLRCSPKSGHDTVSWYQQALGQGPQFIFQYYEEEERQRGNFPDRFSGHQFPNYSSELNVNALLLGDSALYLCASSLVSSSDTQYFGPGTRLTVL.